The 15 T cell receptor beta chains in this list originate from one sample, sequenced in a study of blood T cell repertoires in COVID-19. Sequenced by immunoSEQ multiplex PCR; TCRdb stores in-frame clones only, minus some. The data show 160,000 or so clones, more than 70% seen once. Material: peripheral blood. The receptors were gathered from a man aged 60 to 69 with acute or convalescent COVID-19.

This chain joins TRBV27 and TRBJ1-2; 9 bases map to TRBD1. The CDR3 has 12 residues. With V trimmed by 5 bases and J by 7 bases, 2 bases remained unmatched. Germline V gene lookup returns CDR1 MNHEY and CDR2 SMNVEV (reference sequence). The DNA for the CDR3 is TGTGCCAGCAGTAGACAGGGGGGTGGCTACACCTTC. Its protein is CASSRQGGGYTF.

The chain links TRBV18 to TRBJ2-5; 8 bases agree with TRBD1. The germline CDR1 and CDR2 sequences are KGHSH and LQKENI. Unmatched junction bases numbered 6, after V lost 5 bases and J lost 4 bases. This CDR3 spans 14 amino acids. CDR3 residues: CASSGGQGAETQYF. The CDR3 DNA sequence: TGTGCCAGCTCAGGTGGACAGGGTGCAGAGACCCAGTACTTC.

The V gene is TRBV2, the J gene TRBJ2-6; 11 bases match TRBD2. The J segment lost 0 bases and the V segment lost 9 bases, leaving 7 bases of the junction unmatched. Germline V gene lookup returns CDR1 SNHLY and CDR2 FYNNEI. This CDR3 has 17 residues. The CDR3 region is CASKLAGGPSGANVLTF. The CDR3 coding sequence is TGTGCCAGTAAGTTAGCGGGGGGGCCCTCTGGGGCCAACGTCCTGACTTTC.

The chain uses TRBV12-5 and TRBJ1-1; 7 positions match TRBD1. Germline V gene lookup returns CDR1 LGHNT and CDR2 FRNRAP. The V and J ends lost 6 bases and 1 base, in that order; junction bases with no gene match: 5. The CDR3 length is 14 residues. CDR3 DNA sequence: TGTGCTAGTGGAAACAGGGGCCAGAACACTGAAGCTTTCTTT. Protein product: CASGNRGQNTEAFF.

This rearrangement joins TRBV19 to TRBJ2-1; 8 nucleotides agree with TRBD2. The CDR3 extends over 14 amino acids. J gave up 3 bases and V 6 bases, and 4 bases lay outside the gene matches. Germline CDR1 is LNHDA and CDR2 is SQIVND (reference sequence). The chain's CDR3 is CASSGGAFYNEQFF. In DNA, the CDR3 is TGTGCCAGTAGCGGGGGGGCCTTCTACAATGAGCAGTTCTTC.

In its sample, this clone was seen a few times. This chain joins TRBV7-7 and TRBJ2-2, with TRBD2 as a possible D gene (5 bases). Trimming pared 10 bases from V and 4 bases from J, leaving 13 bases between. CDR3 size: 13 residues. Germline V gene sequence: CDR1 SSHAT, CDR2 FNYEAQ (reference sequence). DNA of the CDR3: TGTGCCACTCGGTCCGGGGTCACCGGGGAGCTGTTTTTT. Translation: CATRSGVTGELFF. Using reference TRBV7-7 and TRBJ2-2 for the parts outside the CDR3, the full variable domain is GAGVSQSPRYKVTKRGQDVTLRCDPISSHATLYWYQQALGQGPEFLTYFNYEAQPDKSGLPSDRFSAERPEGSISTLTIQRTEQRDSAMYRCATRSGVTGELFFGEGSRLTVL.

The chain is built from TRBV29-1 and TRBJ1-2; 7 bases line up with TRBD1. V lost 2 bases to trimming and J lost 4 bases; unmatched junction nucleotides: 7. This CDR3 is built from 14 residues. The germline V gene encodes CDR1 SQVTM and CDR2 ANQGSEA. CDR3: CSVESPGDSYGYTF. Here the CDR3 DNA reads TGCAGCGTTGAAAGTCCTGGGGACAGCTATGGCTACACCTTC.

This CDR3 reads CATSDEIGGTDTQYF. Written as DNA, the CDR3 is TGTGCCACCAGTGATGAGATCGGGGGCACAGATACGCAGTATTTT. The rearrangement links TRBV24-1 to TRBJ2-3, with D tentatively TRBD2 (5 bases). The V end lost 3 bases, the J end lost 1 base, and 10 bases lay between the germline ends. The V gene's germline CDR1 is KGHDR and CDR2 SFDVKD. This CDR3 comprises 15 residues.

The chain links TRBV11-2 to TRBJ1-1, with a tentative D call TRBD1 (6 bases). V dropped 5 bases and J dropped 4 bases, with 17 bases sitting between them. Germline V gene sequence: CDR1 SGHAT, CDR2 FQNNGV. This CDR3 has 15 residues. CDR3 DNA: TGTGCCAGCAGCACAAACAGGGCCTCGGCCACTGAAGCTTTCTTT. Translated: CASSTNRASATEAFF.

The J gene is TRBJ2-2, the V gene TRBV9; 8 positions match TRBD2. This CDR3 is built from 15 residues. The V gene end was trimmed by 4 bases and the J gene end by 2 bases; junction bases not matched to a gene: 4. Germline V gene data show CDR1 as SGDLS and CDR2 as YYNGEE. The CDR3 here is CASSSGGINTGELFF. CDR3 nucleotides: TGTGCCAGCAGCTCGGGGGGGATAAACACCGGGGAGCTGTTTTTT.

This sequence joins TRBV4-3 and TRBJ2-7; 10 bases line up with TRBD2. V lost 3 bases, J lost 2 bases, and 4 bases stayed unmatched. This CDR3 contains 15 residues. CDR1 is LGHNA and CDR2 is YSLEER in the germline V gene. The CDR3 is CASSHLAGATYEQYF. The CDR3 DNA reads TGCGCCAGCAGCCATCTAGCGGGGGCCACCTACGAGCAGTACTTC.

The chain couples TRBV3-1 (or the pseudogene TRBV3-2) to TRBJ2-1; TRBD2 aligns across 8 bases. Germline lookup yields CDR1 LGHDT and CDR2 YNNKEL (reference sequence). Trimming at V came to 4 bases and at J to 2 bases, leaving 4 bases not matched to a gene. The CDR3 has 15 residues. CDR3 DNA: TGTGCCAGCAGCCGCCGCGGGGGGCCCTACAATGAGCAGTTCTTC. This codes for CASSRRGGPYNEQFF.

This clone was picked up one time. V and J are TRBV4-3 and TRBJ2-7, with TRBD1 matching 8 bases. V gave up 3 bases and J gave up 3 bases; unmatched junction bases: 4. Looked up from germline, CDR1 is LGHNA and CDR2 is YSLEER. The CDR3 loop spans 14 amino acids. In nucleotides, the CDR3 is TGCGCCAGCAGCCACGGGACAGGATACTACGAGCAGTACTTC. Translating gives CASSHGTGYYEQYF.

In this sample, this clone turned up a few times. The sample has other DNA sequences that encode this CDR3 too. In DNA, the CDR3 is TGTGCCAGCAGCTCCCGGGTCTCCTACGAGCAGTACTTC. The encoded protein is CASSSRVSYEQYF. V is TRBV7-2 and J is TRBJ2-7; D gene ambiguous. This CDR3 contains 13 residues. The V gene's germline CDR1 is SGHTA and CDR2 FQGNSA. V dropped 4 bases and J dropped 0 bases, with 7 bases sitting between them.

V usage is TRBV24-1 and J usage is TRBJ2-7; 10 bases map to TRBD1. The CDR3 is made up of 17 amino acids. V gave up 4 bases and J gave up 1 base; unmatched junction bases: 9. The V gene's germline CDR1 is KGHDR and CDR2 SFDVKD. CDR3 sequence (DNA): TGTGCCACCAGTGACCCCGGGACAGGGGAGGGGTCCTACGAGCAGTACTTC. It encodes CATSDPGTGEGSYEQYF.